Sequencing of this T cell receptor beta chain was carried out in a study of shared clonotypes between healthy human individuals. Background on the study: Per-donor plates numbered three CD4 naive, three CD4 memory, two CD8 naive and one CD8 memory.

Each of the donors was a healthy adult who was HIV-negative and had not had a recent acute infection or vaccination. CDR1 and CDR2 from the germline V gene are KGHSH and LQKENI. This CDR3 is 14 amino acids long. J lost 3 bases, V lost 3 bases, and 3 bases had no gene match. The repertoire was sequenced with immunoSEQ multiplex PCR; TCRdb's copy has only in-frame clones and lacks some. The data hold more than 150,000 clones, with around 63% observed a single time. This chain links TRBV18 with TRBJ2-3, with 7 nucleotides matching TRBD1. Material: memory CD4+ T cells sorted from blood. Subset reported: CD45RA-negative fraction. The receptor was isolated from a young man in good health. Written as DNA, the CDR3 is TGTGCCAGCTCACCTCCGGGACAGACAGATACGCAGTATTTT. It yields the protein CASSPPGQTDTQYF. The whole variable domain, remainder taken from reference TRBV18 and TRBJ2-3, is NAGVMQNPRHLVRRRGQEARLRCSPMKGHSHVYWYRQLPEEGLKFMVYLQKENIIDESGMPKERFSAEFPKEGPSILRIQQVVRGDSAAYFCASSPPGQTDTQYFGPGTRLTVL.